This T cell receptor beta chain was found in a study of blood T cell repertoires in COVID-19 (dated by TCRdb to about 2020). For context, the study as a whole: Collaborator samples came from the United States, Italy and Spain and covered acute and convalescent phases of COVID-19. Where HLA class I and class II types were available, the types were taken from metadata supplied by the sample provider, not from assay-based typing. The prospective study material was composed of cDNA or gDNA derived from T cells, B-cell-depleted T cells, or PBMCs. Subjects who had been exposed to COVID-19, were actively infected with it, or had recovered from it provided the deeply sampled blood TCRbeta repertoires that made up the dataset. The repertoires were released in a freely available public database intended as a resource for research on the immune response to SARS-CoV-2. Sample metadata almost always included a de-identified subject ID, COVID-19 status, age in years and sex. The samples were drawn from two sources: the first 160 participants of the ongoing ImmuneRACE study, and fewer than 1,500 subjects contributed by 6 global collaborators. Study-wide conclusions, independent of this receptor: The quantity of clinical and demographic metadata differed by source and by participant and was supplied without curation.

The immunoSEQ Assay, a bias-controlled multiplex PCR, was used to amplify TCRbeta CDR3 regions from genomic DNA. The original methods were these. Within the assay, amplification of reference gene primers was used to estimate how many nucleated cells each sample contained. Sequence reads were collapsed and filtered to measure the absolute abundance of every unique TCRbeta CDR3 rearrangement. For each sample, productive Simpson clonality was calculated as the square root of Simpson's diversity index across productive rearrangements. Held by TCRdb, this immuneACCESS table contains in-frame sequences only and omits some clones. Under half of the omission traces to an unresolved V gene where checked; the cause of the rest is unknown. V and J calls and clone size are copied from that table; D and trimming were computed from the DNA. In this sample the table shows roughly 360,000 clones, 81% of which occur a single time. The ten largest account for roughly 1.2% of the sample.

V is clipped by 2 bases and J by 2 bases, and the sequence between their germline boundaries is 13 bases long. CDR1 and CDR2 (LGHDT, YNNKEL) derive from the germline V gene (reference sequence). Including the terminal cysteine and phenylalanine, the CDR3 comprises 15 residues. The read is trimmed to its CDR3 DNA, 45 bases read in frame from base 1. Concerning this clone: It lacks a known antigen. No per-base quality is available; no much larger clone lies one base away.

The collaborating institutions used their own protocols to collect whole blood in K2EDTA tubes. For TCRbeta analysis, collaborator samples were shipped as frozen whole blood, as isolated PBMCs, or as DNA extracted from either sample type. The chain couples TRBV3-1 (or the pseudogene TRBV3-2) to TRBJ2-7; TRBD2 is a weak D gene call, 5 bases matching. The sequence came from a human donor with acute or convalescent COVID-19. The donor label of this sample is uncertain. What was sequenced was peripheral blood. The CDR3 region reads CASSQSPGFAYEQYF. The DNA sequence reads TGTGCCAGCAGCCAATCTCCGGGATTTGCCTACGAGCAGTACTTC.